This T cell receptor beta chain was captured by sequencing in a study of cytomegalovirus exposure and HLA in healthy donors. Findings and limits, study-wide: Cytomegalovirus-associated TCR beta chains were listed, numbering 164. First-cohort TCR clusters were later found to tend to co-occur in the 120 or so validation repertoires.

CDR1 MDHEN and CDR2 SYDVKM come from the germline V gene. Trimming cost V 6 bases and J 9 bases; bases outside gene matches: 6. The CDR3 runs 13 residues. TCRdb's table, derived via immunoSEQ multiplex PCR, lists solely in-frame clones and lacks some. The sample yields 120,000 or so clones, approximately 90% seen once. About this clone itself: What it recognizes is unknown.

Separate from the roughly 700-subject first cohort, the approximately 120-subject validation cohort was the one that the donors belonged to. Sequencing input: PBMCs. This clonotype was obtained from a woman younger than 30 in good health and CMV-seronegative. The chain links TRBV28 to TRBJ1-4; 8 nucleotides line up with TRBD1. The chain's CDR3 is CASRPQGAQKLFF. The CDR3 DNA is TGTGCCAGCAGACCGCAGGGGGCGCAAAAACTGTTTTTT.